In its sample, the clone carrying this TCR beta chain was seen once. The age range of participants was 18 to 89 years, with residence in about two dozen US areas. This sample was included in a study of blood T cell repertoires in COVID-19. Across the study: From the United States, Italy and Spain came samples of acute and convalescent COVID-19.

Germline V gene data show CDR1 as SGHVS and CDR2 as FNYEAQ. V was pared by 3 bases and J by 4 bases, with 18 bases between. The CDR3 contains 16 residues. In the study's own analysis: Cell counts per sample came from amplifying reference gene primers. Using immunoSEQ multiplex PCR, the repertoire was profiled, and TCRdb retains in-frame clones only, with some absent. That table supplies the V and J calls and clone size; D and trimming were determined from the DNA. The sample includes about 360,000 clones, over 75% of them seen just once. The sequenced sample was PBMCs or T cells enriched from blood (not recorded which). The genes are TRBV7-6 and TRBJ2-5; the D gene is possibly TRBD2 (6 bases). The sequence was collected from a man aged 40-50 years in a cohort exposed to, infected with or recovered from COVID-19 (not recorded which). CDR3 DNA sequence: TGTGCCAGCAGCTTGAACTCTCGGGAGTTGGCAGAGACCCAGTACTTC. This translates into CASSLNSRELAETQYF.